These 29 T cell receptor delta chains came from one sample sequenced in a study of gamma delta lymphoproliferative disorders and STAT genes. The receptor sequences were amplified from genomic DNA of peripheral blood mononuclear cells. With CATT, TCRdb re-called clones from the multiplex PCR reads. Here the sample spans some 3,100 delta-chain clones, around 1.2% being singletons. Specimen: blood. The receptors shown here come from a human donor in good health.

This clone was seen a few times. A far bigger clonotype differs at one base, so this is likely a read error. The chain links TRDV1 to TRDJ1; D possibly corresponds to TRDD3 (6 bases). Trimming cost V 3 bases and J 0 bases, with 38 bases left between them. CDR1 and CDR2 from the germline V gene are TSWWSYY and QGS. The CDR3 covers 24 residues. This chain's CDR3 is CALGDPARLDYGGDIFLYTDKLIF. In nucleotides, the CDR3 is TGTGCTCTTGGGGACCCCGCTCGCTTAGACTATGGGGGGGACATCTTCTTGTACACCGATAAACTCATCTTT.

This clone has only a few counts. TCRdb pairs this DNA with a much larger clone's protein that differs at residue 14, likely a read error; the protein shown was translated from the DNA. J is TRDJ1 and V is TRDV2; TRDD3 aligns across 9 bases. Germline V gives CDR1 GEAIGNYY, CDR2 EKD. The CDR3 totals 17 residues. The CDR3 spells CACDRLGEARYTDRLIF. In DNA, the CDR3 is TGTGCCTGCGACAGACTGGGGGAGGCCCGGTACACCGATAGACTCATCTTT.

This clone was counted between two and nine times. TCRdb's listed protein matches a much larger clone and diverges from this DNA's translation at residue 8, likely through a read error; the protein shown comes from the DNA. The chain has TRDV2 and TRDJ1, with 10 bases identical to TRDD3. The germline gives CDR1 GEAIGNYY, CDR2 EKD. The V and J ends lost 0 bases and 6 bases, in that order; junction bases with no gene match: 9. CDR3 length equals 16 residues. CDR3 bases: TGTGCCTGTGACACCGTAGGTATTGGGGGATACAATAAACTCATCTTT. Encoded protein: CACDTVGIGGYNKLIF.

With respect to this clone: With only one base between it and a far larger clone, this is likely a read error. Other DNA variants within this sample encode the same CDR3. The chain is built from TRDV2 and TRDJ1, with D unresolved. The V gene's germline CDR1 is GEAIGNYY and CDR2 EKD. The ends were cut back, 0 bases at V and 0 bases at J, with 16 bases in the middle. This CDR3 spans 17 amino acids. Written as DNA, the CDR3 is TGTGCCTGTGACACCGTTGGAGATAAGTCAGACACCGATAAACTCATCTTT. Translation gives CACDTVGDKSDTDKLIF.

In its sample, this clone was seen a few times. A far larger clone is a single base away, which makes a read error likely. Additional DNA sequences in this sample encode the identical CDR3. The chain links TRDV2 to TRDJ1; weak D call: TRDD3 (5 bases). The CDR3 is 17 residues long. CDR1 and CDR2 (germline): GEAIGNYY, EKD. CDR3 amino acids: CACDGMTLLGNTDKLIF. The CDR3 DNA sequence: TGTGCCTGTGACGGTATGACGCTGCTGGGTAACACCGATAAGCTCATCTTT.

As regards this clone: A far larger clone is one base from this, pointing to a likely read error. At the DNA level, this CDR3 is encoded by other sequences in the same sample as well. The rearrangement links TRDV1 to TRDJ1; 9 nucleotides match TRDD3. The germline V gene has CDR1 TSWWSYY and CDR2 QGS. The CDR3 contains 20 residues. CDR3 nucleotide sequence: TGTGCTCTTGGGGAACTAGGTATTCCTACCTACTGGGGGAACACCGATAAACTTATCTTT. This codes for CALGELGIPTYWGNTDKLIF.

A remark on this clone: This likely came from a read error, as a far larger clone is one base away. In the same sample, other DNA sequences code for this CDR3. This chain uses TRDV2 with TRDJ3; 7 positions match TRDD3. V gave up 0 bases and J gave up 0 bases; unmatched junction bases: 10. CDR1 is GEAIGNYY, CDR2 EKD, per germline. The CDR3 covers 20 residues. DNA of the CDR3: TGTGCCTGTGACACCGCTGGGGGGGACACTAGCTCCTGGGACACCCGACAGATGTTTTTC. This sequence encodes CACDTAGGDTSSWDTRQMFF.

Concerning this clone: This likely stems from a read error, as it lies one base from a far larger clone. At the DNA level, this CDR3 is encoded by other sequences in the same sample as well. The V and J genes are TRDV2 and TRDJ1; D is unclear. Germline loops: CDR1 GEAIGNYY, CDR2 EKD. The CDR3 extends over 17 amino acids. CDR3: CACDTVGSTGATDKLIF. The CDR3 DNA reads TGTGCTTGTGACACCGTAGGGAGTACCGGGGCCACCGATAAACTCATCTTT.

A remark on this clone: A far bigger clonotype differs at one base, so this is likely a read error. Different DNA sequences within this sample yield the same CDR3. The DNA for the CDR3 is TGTGCTTGTGACACCCCCATTTCCGGGGGACAACCGACCTGGGACACCCGACAGATGTTTTTC. Translating gives CACDTPISGGQPTWDTRQMFF. The chain uses TRDV2 and TRDJ3; the D gene is possibly TRDD3 (6 bases). This CDR3 has 21 amino acids. Per germline, CDR1 GEAIGNYY and CDR2 EKD.

This clone was detected only a few times. It differs at one base from a far larger clone, so likely a read error. This sample also contains other DNA sequences that code for the same CDR3. The genes are TRDV2 and TRDJ1; TRDD3 matches 11 bases. Germline assignment: CDR1 GEAIGNYY and CDR2 EKD. The CDR3 is 17 residues long. CDR3 in DNA: TGTGCCTGTGACCCACTGGGGGATAATTCGTACACCGATAAGCTCATCTTT. Amino acid sequence: CACDPLGDNSYTDKLIF.

A remark on this clone: The translation of this DNA and the TCRdb protein of a much larger clone differ at residue 14, probably owing to a read error; the protein shown here is translated from the DNA. The genes are TRDV1 and TRDJ1; D is perhaps TRDD2 (5 bases). CDR1 TSWWSYY and CDR2 QGS come from the germline V gene. Trimming removed 3 bases at V and 3 bases at J, with 26 bases between. CDR3 length equals 19 residues. The CDR3 region has the DNA TGTGCTCTTGGGGACCTCTTTCCTCGGTCAACTCAGTACGCCGATAAACTCATCTTT. Protein: CALGDLFPRSTQYADKLIF.

There are many counts of this clone. A single base is all that separates this from a far larger clone, so a read error is likely. Other nucleotide sequences in the sample specify the same CDR3. The chain has TRDV2 and TRDJ3; 8 nucleotides agree with TRDD3. The CDR3 consists of 17 residues. Germline V CDR1 and CDR2: GEAIGNYY, EKD. The CDR3 sequence is CACDTVLGVWDTRQMFF. CDR3 DNA sequence: TGTGCCTGTGACACCGTACTGGGGGTATGGGACACCCGGCAGATGTTTTTC.

This clone came up a few times. The protein that TCRdb holds for this DNA derives from a much larger clone and differs from the translated DNA at residue 8, which likely indicates a read error; the protein shown here is translated from the DNA. J is TRDJ1 and V is TRDV1; 9 bases map to TRDD3. J lost 0 bases, V lost 3 bases, and 20 bases had no gene match. Germline V gene data show CDR1 as TSWWSYY and CDR2 as QGS. The CDR3 contains 21 residues. CDR3 coding DNA: TGTGCTCTTGGGGATCCACCTCACTGGGGGACCCTCAACCATTACACCGATAAACTCATCTTT. This translates into CALGDPPHWGTLNHYTDKLIF.

Remarks on this clone: A far larger clone is one base from this, pointing to a likely read error. Other DNA sequences in this specimen translate into the identical CDR3. This rearrangement joins TRDV2 to TRDJ1, with unresolved D. Between the trimmed V and J ends, which lost 0 bases and 2 bases, there was a span of 12 bases. The CDR3 extends over 15 amino acids. Germline V lookup: CDR1 GEAIGNYY, CDR2 EKD. CDR3 sequence reads: CACDTIGRYTDKLIF. The CDR3 nucleotides are TGTGCCTGTGACACCATTGGGAGATATACCGATAAACTCATCTTT.

This clone was counted between two and nine times. TCRdb's protein, taken from a much larger clone, differs from this DNA's translation at residue 8, likely owing to a read error; the protein displayed comes from the DNA. The CDR3 here is CAASILGFHTDKLIF. CDR3 coding DNA: TGTGCAGCAAGCATTCTGGGGTTCCACACCGATAAACTCATCTTT. The chain carries TRAV29/DV5 and TRDJ1; D is perhaps TRDD3 (6 bases). V lost 1 base and J 0 bases, leaving 13 bases between the germline ends. The CDR3 contains 15 residues. Germline-derived CDR1 and CDR2 are NSMFDY and ISSIKDK. Combining the CDR3 with reference TRAV29/DV5 and TRDJ1 gives the whole variable domain DQQVKQNSPSLSVQEGRISILNCDYTNSMFDYFLWYKKYPAEGPTFLISISSIKDKNEDGRFTVFLNKSAKHLSLHIVPSQPGDSAVYFCAASILGFHTDKLIFGKGTRVTVEP.

The chain is built from TRDV2 and TRDJ3; D is perhaps TRDD3 (6 bases). The CDR3 loop spans 18 amino acids. V shed 1 base and J shed 2 bases, with 14 bases lying between them. The V gene's germline CDR1 is GEAIGNYY and CDR2 EKD. DNA for the CDR3: TGTGCCTGTGACACTGGGGGGGGGCTGGCCTGGGACACCCGACAGATGTTTTTC. Protein: CACDTGGGLAWDTRQMFF.

Note on this clone: A far more abundant clone sits one base away, making this likely a read error. The sample has other DNA sequences that encode this CDR3 too. The V and J genes are TRDV2 and TRDJ3; TRDD3 might be the D (6 bases). Trimming took off 0 bases at V and 0 bases at J, with 11 bases between the two ends. The germline gives CDR1 GEAIGNYY, CDR2 EKD. CDR3 length: 18 residues. The CDR3 nucleotides are TGTGCCTGTGACACCCTTGGGGGTAGCTCCTGGGACACCCGACAGATGTTTTTC. This gives the protein CACDTLGGSSWDTRQMFF.

In this sample, this clone turned up a few times. This probably arose from a read error, given a far larger clone one base away. Within the sample, other DNA sequences also encode this same CDR3. The chain joins TRDV2 to TRDJ1; maybe TRDD3 (7 bases). The V gene's germline CDR1 is GEAIGNYY and CDR2 EKD. The germline V and J ends were trimmed by 0 bases and 5 bases, with 30 bases remaining between them. CDR3 size: 20 residues. The CDR3 reads CACDTVGPHPTGDSPDKLIF. CDR3 nucleotide sequence: TGTGCCTGTGACACCGTCGGGCCTCATCCTACTGGGGATAGTCCTGATAAACTCATCTTT.

With regard to this clone: TCRdb's protein, taken from a much larger clone, differs from this DNA's translation at residue 5, likely owing to a read error; the protein displayed comes from the DNA. The rearrangement uses TRDV2 and TRDJ3; TRDD3 matches at 10 bases. Germline V gene lookup returns CDR1 GEAIGNYY and CDR2 EKD. The CDR3 length is 20 residues. V lost 3 bases, J lost 2 bases, and 12 bases stayed unmatched. The CDR3 nucleotides are TGTGCCTGTGACTCCGTCGGGGGGATACGCGAAGCCTGGGACACCCGACAGATGTTTTTC. This translates into CACDSVGGIREAWDTRQMFF.

This clone has only a few counts. This likely stems from a read error, as it lies one base from a far larger clone. Other DNA sequences in this specimen translate into the identical CDR3. The chain recombines TRDV2 with TRDJ3; 7 nucleotides align to TRDD3. The germline CDR1 and CDR2 sequences are GEAIGNYY and EKD. The CDR3 consists of 20 residues. CDR3 sequence: CACDTAGGDTSSWDTRQMFF. CDR3 in DNA: TGTGCCTGTGACACCGCTGGGGGGGACACCAGCTCCTGGGATACCCGACAGATGTTTTTC.

Details on this clone: TCRdb records a much larger clone's protein for this DNA, with a difference at residue 3 that likely arises from a read error; the protein given is the translation of the DNA. The V and J genes are TRDV2 and TRDJ1, with 8 positions matching TRDD3. CDR3 length: 18 residues. Germline CDR1 is GEAIGNYY and CDR2 is EKD. This chain's CDR3 is CAYDTVALGILSDDKLIF. Written as DNA, the CDR3 is TGTGCCTATGACACGGTTGCCTTGGGGATACTTTCTGACGATAAACTCATCTTT.

In its sample, this clone was seen a few times. TCRdb's protein for this DNA is that of a much larger clone and differs from the translation at residue 5, likely a read error; the protein shown is the DNA translation. The chain employs TRDV2 and TRDJ1; 11 positions match TRDD3. The CDR3 contains 17 residues. Germline CDR1 is GEAIGNYY and CDR2 is EKD. The trim removed 3 bases at V and 0 bases at J, leaving 8 bases unmatched. The CDR3 loop reads CACDVLGDNSYTDKLIF. CDR3 DNA sequence: TGTGCCTGTGACGTACTGGGGGATAATTCGTACACCGATAAACTCATCTTT.

A word on this clone: The translation of this DNA and the TCRdb protein of a much larger clone differ at residue 8, probably owing to a read error; the protein shown here is translated from the DNA. The chain recombines TRDV2 with TRDJ1; 7 bases are shared with TRDD3. The V and J ends lost 3 bases and 3 bases, in that order; junction bases with no gene match: 12. The CDR3 runs 16 residues. Germline V gene sequence: CDR1 GEAIGNYY, CDR2 EKD. In DNA, the CDR3 is TGTGCCTGTGACCTACTGGGGAATAAGGATGCCGATAAACTCATCTTT. It codes for CACDLLGNKDADKLIF.

Remarks on this clone: The amino acid sequence in TCRdb belongs to a much larger clone and departs from this DNA's translation at residue 12, likely a sequencing read error; the sequence shown is translated from the DNA. The V call is TRDV2, the J call TRDJ1, with D possibly TRDD3 on 5 matching bases. The V gene's germline CDR1 is GEAIGNYY and CDR2 EKD. The CDR3 is made up of 14 amino acids. CDR3 nucleotides: TGTGCCTGTGACCCTGCTGGGTACACCGATAAATTCATCTTT. It yields the protein CACDPAGYTDKFIF.

This clone came up a few times. TCRdb's entry gives the protein of a much larger clone, which mismatches this DNA's translation at residue 13, likely from a read error; the protein reported here is translated from the DNA. This sequence joins TRDV2 and TRDJ1; TRDD3 aligns across 11 bases. Germline CDR1 reads GEAIGNYY; CDR2 reads EKD. The CDR3 has 17 residues. The CDR3 DNA is TGTGCCTGTGGAGAACTGGGGGATATAGGGCACACCGGTAAACTCATCTTT. Translation: CACGELGDIGHTGKLIF.

This clone was detected only a few times. The TCRdb protein, from a much larger clone, departs from this DNA's translation at residue 5, likely by read error; the protein shown derives from the DNA. This sequence joins TRDV2 and TRDJ1, with D possibly matching TRDD3 (6 bases). Germline CDR1 reads GEAIGNYY; CDR2 reads EKD. The V end was cut by 0 bases, the J end by 0 bases, with 16 bases between. CDR3 size: 17 residues. The CDR3 region is CACDTIGGKMYTDKLIF. The CDR3 DNA is TGTGCCTGTGACACCATTGGGGGCAAAATGTACACCGATAAACTCATCTTT.

Concerning this clone itself: TCRdb records a much larger clone's protein for this DNA, with a difference at residue 3 that likely arises from a read error; the protein given is the translation of the DNA. The rearrangement uses TRDV2 and TRDJ1; D is possibly TRDD3 (5 bases). CDR3 size: 14 residues. Germline V gene data show CDR1 as GEAIGNYY and CDR2 as EKD. Here the CDR3 DNA reads TGTGCCCGTGACCCTGCTGGGTACACCGATAAACTCATCTTT. As protein: CARDPAGYTDKLIF.

This clone showed up just a few times. The protein held in TCRdb is that of a much larger clone and does not match this DNA's translation at residue 11, likely because of a read error; the protein shown is translated from the DNA. This specimen includes other DNA sequences encoding the same CDR3. The V gene is TRDV2, the J gene TRDJ3, with TRDD3 matching over 9 bases. This CDR3 is built from 21 residues. CDR1 and CDR2 from the germline V gene are GEAIGNYY and EKD. CDR3 coding DNA: TGTGCCTGTGACACCGTATCTGGGGGATCCGGAAGCTCCTGGGACACCAGACAGATGTTTTTC. Amino acids: CACDTVSGGSGSSWDTRQMFF.

This clone came up a few times. This likely came from a read error, as a far larger clone is one base away. This sample includes further DNA sequences coding for the same CDR3. The chain uses TRDV2 and TRDJ1; 12 bases line up with TRDD3. J was trimmed by 5 bases and V by 0 bases; bases with no gene match: 15. In germline, CDR1 is GEAIGNYY, CDR2 EKD. This CDR3 is 19 amino acids long. CDR3 in amino acids: CACDTVGPGGYGGTDKLIF. The CDR3 DNA is TGTGCCTGTGACACCGTGGGACCTGGGGGATACGGGGGCACTGATAAACTCATCTTT.